One sample yielded the 18 T cell receptor beta chains listed below, sequenced in a study of control samples from healthy donors and cancer patients. Profiling relied on immunoSEQ multiplex PCR, and the TCRdb table lists in-frame clones only, not all of them. The sample shows over 100,000 clones, 92% of them seen only once. The sequencing input was blood. The receptors originated from a man between 18 and 35 years old in good health.

The gene calls are TRBV12-5 and TRBJ1-1, with TRBD1 as a possible D gene (5 bases). CDR1 and CDR2 (germline): LGHNT, FRNRAP. This CDR3 is built from 13 residues. V was clipped by 0 bases and J by 7 bases, with 9 bases between them. This chain's CDR3 is CASGLVGAGEAFF. The CDR3 nucleotides read TGTGCTAGTGGTTTGGTAGGGGCGGGTGAAGCTTTCTTT.

This chain joins TRBV12-3 or TRBV12-4 and TRBJ2-3; D remains unclear. CDR3 length: 13 amino acids. Between the trimmed V and J ends, which lost 6 bases and 2 bases, there was a span of 9 bases. The CDR3 region is CASRSWATDTQYF. The CDR3 DNA is TGTGCCAGCAGATCGTGGGCCACAGATACGCAGTATTTT.

The chain combines TRBV5-1 with TRBJ2-5; TRBD2 matches 12 bases. V shed 4 bases and J 3 bases; nucleotides not matched to a gene: 13. The CDR3 covers 18 residues. The germline V gene encodes CDR1 SGHRS and CDR2 YFSETQ. The CDR3 region is CASSHHSRLAGAEETQYF. DNA of the CDR3: TGCGCCAGCAGCCACCATAGTAGACTAGCGGGGGCCGAAGAGACCCAGTACTTC.

This CDR3 is CASSLPSGAPGETQYF. The CDR3 nucleotides are TGTGCCAGCAGCTTACCAAGCGGGGCTCCCGGGGAGACCCAGTACTTC. The chain recombines TRBV9 with TRBJ2-5; the match to TRBD2 covers 7 bases. Germline CDR1 and CDR2: SGDLS and YYNGEE. Germline trimming cut 4 bases from V and 5 bases from J; bases unmatched to any gene: 14. This CDR3 comprises 16 residues.

This clone was detected once. This chain connects TRBV4-2 to TRBJ1-4; possible D gene TRBD1, 6 bases. V was trimmed by 5 bases and J by 2 bases, leaving 12 bases between them. This CDR3 contains 15 residues. Germline CDR1 is LGHNA and CDR2 is YNFKEQ. Written as DNA, the CDR3 is TGTGCCAGCAGCTACCAAGGGGGGACTAATGAAAAACTGTTTTTT. Amino acids: CASSYQGGTNEKLFF.

The chain combines TRBV6-1 with TRBJ1-1; D is perhaps TRBD1 (5 bases). The CDR3 has 14 amino acids. V shed 3 bases and J shed 0 bases, with 8 bases lying between them. The germline V gene encodes CDR1 MNHNS and CDR2 SASEGT. The CDR3: CASSEQTVNTEAFF. The CDR3 bases are TGTGCCAGCAGTGAGCAGACAGTGAACACTGAAGCTTTCTTT.

The chain is built from TRBV4-1 and TRBJ2-5; 9 nucleotides match TRBD1. The CDR3 is made up of 15 amino acids. The J segment lost 5 bases and the V segment lost 5 bases, leaving 9 bases of the junction unmatched. Germline values: CDR1 MGHRA, CDR2 YSYEKL. The CDR3 reads CASSMGQGIWETQYF. The CDR3 DNA sequence: TGCGCCAGCAGCATGGGACAGGGAATTTGGGAGACCCAGTACTTC.

The chain combines TRBV5-1 with TRBJ2-5, with D uncertain. CDR3 length equals 14 residues. V shed 1 base and J shed 4 bases, with 11 bases lying between them. Germline V gene data show CDR1 as SGHRS and CDR2 as YFSETQ. CDR3 sequence: CASSLSQVGETQYF. CDR3 bases: TGCGCCAGCAGCTTGAGCCAGGTGGGAGAGACCCAGTACTTC.

The J gene is TRBJ2-1, the V gene TRBV5-4; weak D call: TRBD2 (8 bases). Germline V lookup: CDR1 SGHNT, CDR2 YYREEE (reference sequence). The CDR3 runs to 15 residues. Trimming pared 3 bases from V and 7 bases from J, leaving 17 bases between. This chain's CDR3 is CASSSGGTVENEQFF. CDR3 nucleotides: TGTGCCAGCAGCTCGGGAGGGACAGTCGAAAATGAGCAGTTCTTC.

V usage is TRBV10-3 and J usage is TRBJ1-1; no clear D. With 0 bases removed from V and 0 bases from J, the gap between germline ends came to 8 bases. The length of the CDR3 is 15 residues. Germline CDR1 reads ENHRY; CDR2 reads SYGVKD. The CDR3 DNA reads TGTGCCATCAGTGAGTCGAATCCTATGAACACTGAAGCTTTCTTT. Amino acids: CAISESNPMNTEAFF.

CDR3 sequence reads: CASSQYPRGTGGYGYTF. The CDR3 coding sequence is TGCGCCAGCAGCCAATACCCCCGGGGGACAGGGGGCTATGGCTACACCTTC. The rearrangement joins TRBV4-1 to TRBJ1-2; 11 bases map to TRBD1. The V gene end was trimmed by 2 bases and the J gene end by 4 bases; junction bases not matched to a gene: 9. CDR1 is MGHRA, CDR2 YSYEKL, per germline. The CDR3 loop spans 17 amino acids.

CDR3 in DNA: TGTGCCAGCAGCCAATTTGGTGTTAACTATGGCTACACCTTC. This sequence encodes CASSQFGVNYGYTF. The V gene is TRBV4-2, the J gene TRBJ1-2, with D unclear. The germline V gene has CDR1 LGHNA and CDR2 YNFKEQ. This CDR3 has 14 residues. Deletions cut 2 bases from V and 1 base from J, with 8 bases between.

This rearrangement joins TRBV7-2 to TRBJ2-7; 12 positions agree with TRBD2. Germline lookup yields CDR1 SGHTA and CDR2 FQGNSA. This CDR3 contains 18 residues. The trim removed 1 base at V and 2 bases at J, leaving 9 bases unmatched. The CDR3: CASSLEELAGGQAYEQYF. The CDR3 DNA reads as TGTGCCAGCAGCTTAGAGGAACTAGCGGGGGGTCAGGCCTACGAGCAGTACTTC.

In this sample, this clone turned up once. The chain has TRBV6-5 and TRBJ2-7; possibly TRBD1 or TRBD2 for D (5 bases each). The germline gives CDR1 MNHEY, CDR2 SVGAGI. This CDR3 contains 14 residues. V dropped 0 bases and J dropped 4 bases, with 10 bases sitting between them. The CDR3 nucleotides read TGTGCCAGCAGTTACTCGGGACCGCGTTACGAGCAGTACTTC. It encodes CASSYSGPRYEQYF.

The chain combines TRBV5-1 with TRBJ2-7; D gene ambiguous. Germline V gives CDR1 SGHRS, CDR2 YFSETQ. The V end was cut by 1 base, the J end by 1 base, with 12 bases between. The CDR3 contains 15 residues. The CDR3 sequence is CASSLSWYKSYEQYF. CDR3 DNA: TGCGCCAGCAGCTTGTCTTGGTACAAGTCCTACGAGCAGTACTTC.

The rearrangement uses TRBV5-6 and TRBJ2-6, with 9 bases identical to TRBD1. V trimming: 4 bases; J trimming: 2 bases; junction bases outside the gene matches: 4. This CDR3 comprises 16 residues. Germline values: CDR1 SGHDT, CDR2 YYEEEE. Written as DNA, the CDR3 is TGTGCCAGCAGCGATTACAGGGGGCCTGGGGCCAACGTCCTGACTTTC. It codes for CASSDYRGPGANVLTF.

This clone was seen only once. This chain uses TRBV18 with TRBJ1-2; TRBD1 is a possible D gene (5 bases). Germline V gene lookup returns CDR1 KGHSH and CDR2 LQKENI. This CDR3 contains 14 residues. V was clipped by 3 bases and J by 6 bases, with 14 bases between them. In DNA, the CDR3 is TGTGCCAGCTCACCCGGAAGGGGCAGGAATGGCTACACCTTC. This codes for CASSPGRGRNGYTF. Complete variable domain (other parts from reference TRBV18 and TRBJ1-2): NAGVMQNPRHLVRRRGQEARLRCSPMKGHSHVYWYRQLPEEGLKFMVYLQKENIIDESGMPKERFSAEFPKEGPSILRIQQVVRGDSAAYFCASSPGRGRNGYTFGSGTRLTVV.

This chain links TRBV11-2 with TRBJ1-2; D is ambiguous. V lost 5 bases, J lost 7 bases, and 11 bases lay in between. The germline V gene encodes CDR1 SGHAT and CDR2 FQNNGV. The CDR3 is made up of 12 amino acids. This CDR3 is CASSQGRVGYTF. The CDR3, as DNA: TGTGCCAGCAGCCAAGGACGTGTTGGCTACACCTTC.